Shown below are 20 T cell receptor beta chains from a single sample sequenced in a study of ipilimumab plus nivolumab after autologous stem cell transplantation. This table comes from immunoSEQ multiplex PCR, and its TCRdb copy is limited to in-frame clones, with some not included. Altogether 20,000 to 30,000 clones are present, more than 70% being singletons, with the ten largest covering around 5.5%. Sequencing used PBMCs, obtained in a trial of ipilimumab plus nivolumab as post-transplant consolidation. Receptor source: a male donor with diffuse large B-cell lymphoma.

This chain connects TRBV7-9 to TRBJ2-7, with TRBD1 matching over 9 bases. Trimming at V came to 3 bases and at J to 1 base, leaving 1 base not matched to a gene. The germline CDR1 and CDR2 sequences are SEHNR and FQNEAQ (reference sequence). The CDR3 spans 14 residues. The CDR3 region is CASSLTGGSYEQYF. CDR3 nucleotides: TGTGCCAGCAGCTTGACAGGGGGGTCCTACGAGCAGTACTTC.

The gene calls are TRBV28 and TRBJ2-3; D not resolved. CDR3 length: 11 residues. Germline V gene data show CDR1 as MDHEN and CDR2 as SYDVKM. V lost 2 bases to trimming and J lost 6 bases, with 3 bases between them. Here the CDR3 reads CASSLGDTQYF. DNA for the CDR3: TGTGCCAGCAGTTTAGGGGATACGCAGTATTTT.

The rearrangement joins TRBV7-9 to TRBJ1-2; no reliable D call. V shed 5 bases and J shed 4 bases, with 14 bases lying between them. In germline, CDR1 is SEHNR, CDR2 FQNEAQ (reference sequence). CDR3 length: 14 amino acids. The CDR3 DNA is TGTGCCAGCAGCCAGGACCGGGTGGGCTATGGCTACACCTTC. Residues: CASSQDRVGYGYTF.

V gene TRBV7-6 combines with J gene TRBJ1-5; D uncertain. The germline V and J ends were trimmed by 8 bases and 0 bases, with 5 bases remaining between them. The CDR3 spans 12 residues. The germline V gene has CDR1 SGHVS and CDR2 FNYEAQ. CDR3 sequence (DNA): TGTGCCAGCGGGGATAGCAATCAGCCCCAGCATTTT. It translates to CASGDSNQPQHF.

The chain recombines TRBV7-2 with TRBJ2-1; a possible D gene is TRBD1 (5 bases). The CDR3 is 13 residues long. V shed 0 bases and J shed 6 bases, with 6 bases lying between them. Germline V gene sequence: CDR1 SGHTA, CDR2 FQGNSA. CDR3 sequence: CASSLARGNEQFF. The CDR3 DNA reads TGTGCCAGCAGCTTAGCAAGGGGCAATGAGCAGTTCTTC.

This clone was found once. V and J are TRBV25-1 and TRBJ1-4, with D perhaps TRBD1 (6 bases). Trimming took 3 bases from V and 5 from J, leaving 16 bases between them. The CDR3 runs 16 residues. The germline V gene encodes CDR1 MGHDK and CDR2 SYGVNS. CDR3 sequence: CASSDPYRDGNEKLFF. CDR3 DNA sequence: TGTGCCAGCAGTGATCCCTACAGGGACGGGAATGAAAAACTGTTTTTT. Combining the CDR3 with reference TRBV25-1 and TRBJ1-4 gives the whole variable domain EADIYQTPRYLVIGTGKKITLECSQTMGHDKMYWYQQDPGMELHLIHYSYGVNSTEKGDLSSESTVSRIRTEHFPLTLESARPSHTSQYLCASSDPYRDGNEKLFFGSGTQLSVL.

V and J are TRBV6-1 and TRBJ1-4, with 8 nucleotides matching TRBD1. CDR1 and CDR2 from the germline V gene are MNHNS and SASEGT. This CDR3 has 12 residues. The V gene end was trimmed by 4 bases and the J gene end by 8 bases; junction bases not matched to a gene: 0. The CDR3 here is CASSGDREKLFF. In DNA form, the CDR3 reads TGTGCCAGCAGTGGGGACAGGGAAAAACTGTTTTTT.

The J gene is TRBJ2-5, the V gene TRBV18, with 7 bases matching TRBD2. Trimming removed 6 bases from V and 3 bases from J; junction bases left unmatched: 4. The CDR3 loop spans 13 amino acids. In germline, CDR1 is KGHSH, CDR2 LQKENI. This CDR3 reads CASSLGLEETQYF. DNA for the CDR3: TGTGCCAGCTCTCTTGGACTAGAAGAGACCCAGTACTTC.

The chain combines TRBV10-1 with TRBJ2-2; TRBD1 agrees at 9 bases. This CDR3 comprises 15 residues. Germline V gene sequence: CDR1 WNHNN, CDR2 SYGVQD (reference sequence). Unmatched junction bases numbered 4, after V lost 6 bases and J lost 2 bases. CDR3 sequence (DNA): TGCGCCAGCAGCGGGACAGGGAAAAACACCGGGGAGCTGTTTTTT. This sequence encodes CASSGTGKNTGELFF.

The rearrangement links TRBV25-1 to TRBJ1-3; D is unresolved. Between the trimmed V and J ends, which lost 3 bases and 4 bases, there was a span of 10 bases. CDR3 length: 14 amino acids. Germline lookup yields CDR1 MGHDK and CDR2 SYGVNS. The CDR3 DNA reads TGTGCCAGCAGTGATGGCCTTCCGGGAAACACCATATATTTT. Translated, it gives CASSDGLPGNTIYF.

V and J are TRBV7-2 and TRBJ2-7, with 10 bases matching TRBD2. The germline V gene has CDR1 SGHTA and CDR2 FQGNSA. V dropped 5 bases and J dropped 6; count of bases not matched to a gene: 10. The length of the CDR3 is 15 residues. The DNA for the CDR3 is TGTGCCAGCAGCATCTTAGCGGGGGGACCTCTCGAGCAGTACTTC. Amino acid sequence: CASSILAGGPLEQYF.

This clone was detected once. The rearrangement joins TRBV7-8 to TRBJ1-6; 7 nucleotides match TRBD1. This CDR3 comprises 16 residues. From germline, CDR1 is SGHVS and CDR2 FQNEAQ. The junction had 9 bases not matched to a gene; V was cut back by 1 base and J by 9 bases. The CDR3 sequence: CASSLETRGYFSPLHF. CDR3 in DNA: TGTGCCAGCAGCTTAGAAACCAGGGGGTATTTTTCACCCCTCCACTTT.

The chain has TRBV7-2 and TRBJ2-7, with 11 bases that match TRBD1. This CDR3 has 15 amino acids. V gave up 2 bases and J gave up 4 bases; unmatched junction bases: 4. The germline CDR1 and CDR2 sequences are SGHTA and FQGNSA. The DNA of the CDR3 is TGTGCCAGCAGCTTAAGGACAGGGGGCGCATACGAGCAGTACTTC. Translation: CASSLRTGGAYEQYF.

The chain carries TRBV29-1 and TRBJ2-2; D is ambiguous. The CDR3 length is 14 residues. The germline V gene has CDR1 SQVTM and CDR2 ANQGSEA. Trimming left V 0 bases short and J 0 bases short, with 5 bases between. The CDR3 nucleotides are TGCAGCGTTGAAGAGGGATCGAACACCGGGGAGCTGTTTTTT. Protein product: CSVEEGSNTGELFF.

This chain links TRBV5-3 with TRBJ1-3, with a possible D match to TRBD1 (6 bases). TRBV5-3 is labeled an ORF, and its function is uncertain. The CDR3 sequence is 17 residues long. V lost 4 bases, J lost 4 bases, and 21 bases lay in between. The CDR3 DNA reads as TGTGCCAGAAGCGTATCAAGGCCAGGACAGCGAGGAAACACCATATATTTT. This codes for CARSVSRPGQRGNTIYF.

The chain is built from TRBV19 and TRBJ1-1, with D tentatively TRBD1 (6 bases). The CDR3 has 14 amino acids. Germline CDR1 is LNHDA and CDR2 is SQIVND (reference sequence). Trimming took off 6 bases at V and 0 bases at J, with 11 bases between the two ends. As DNA, the CDR3 is TGTGCCAGTAGGCCCCGGGACATGAACACTGAAGCTTTCTTT. The encoded protein is CASRPRDMNTEAFF.

The CDR3 region has the DNA TGTGCCAGCAGCTTCTACGAGAATTCACCCCTCCACTTT. It is translated as CASSFYENSPLHF. The V call is TRBV7-9, the J call TRBJ1-6; D not resolved. The germline CDR1 and CDR2 sequences are SEHNR and FQNEAQ (reference sequence). Trimming pared 3 bases from V and 7 bases from J, leaving 7 bases between. The CDR3 is 13 residues long.

The V and J genes are TRBV2 and TRBJ2-5, with 8 positions matching TRBD2. Germline V gene data show CDR1 as SNHLY and CDR2 as FYNNEI. Unmatched junction bases numbered 5, after V lost 3 bases and J lost 2 bases. The CDR3 loop spans 15 amino acids. CDR3 protein: CASSDASGGQETQYF. CDR3 bases: TGTGCCAGCAGTGACGCAAGCGGGGGACAAGAGACCCAGTACTTC.

The genes are TRBV7-9 and TRBJ2-2; D call uncertain. Trimming shortened V by 3 bases and J by 6 bases, and 14 bases separated the two germline ends. Germline CDR1 reads SEHNR; CDR2 reads FQNEAQ (reference sequence). This CDR3 has 15 amino acids. DNA for the CDR3: TGTGCCAGCAGCTTCAGTCTGGGGTTCGCCGGGGAGCTGTTTTTT. Translating gives CASSFSLGFAGELFF.

This chain uses TRBV30 with TRBJ2-3; 7 positions match TRBD1. V dropped 6 bases and J dropped 3; count of bases not matched to a gene: 3. Germline CDR1 is GTSNPN and CDR2 is SVGIG (reference sequence). CDR3 length: 12 amino acids. CDR3 nucleotides: TGTGCCTGTAGCAGGGGGACAGATACGCAGTATTTT. Translation gives CACSRGTDTQYF.